This is a list of T cell receptor beta chains from one sample in a study of radiotherapy plus CTLA-4 blockade in lung cancer. TCRdb's table, derived via immunoSEQ multiplex PCR, lists solely in-frame clones and lacks some. Of about 83,000 clones in the sample, about four fifths were seen once. The sequences come from peripheral blood, collected from a patient treated with radiotherapy plus ipilimumab. These receptors all come from a human donor with non-small cell lung cancer who had a partial response to radiotherapy plus ipilimumab. Some clones in this sample may be carry-over from other donors' samples. Each CDR3 is given with its conserved first and last residue. The order of the fields is V gene, J gene, CDR3 protein.

TRBV7-3	TRBJ2-2	CASSPTSGTSGNTGELFF
TRBV7-3	TRBJ1-5	CASSLRQFHGSPNQPQHF
TRBV6-6	TRBJ2-7	CASSYTAGQGTYEQYF
TRBV5-1	TRBJ2-1	CASLGASGGANEQFF
TRBV19	TRBJ1-4	CASTLPGQGEEKLFF
TRBV18	TRBJ2-5	CASSDTTEETQYF
TRBV25-1	TRBJ1-1	CASSEYGRGNTEAFF
TRBV19	TRBJ1-5	CASSRQGGWQPQHF
TRBV7-2	TRBJ2-5	CASSLRSSTGMETQYF
TRBV7-7	TRBJ2-3	CASSLEGGSTDTQYF
TRBV6-5	TRBJ2-1	CASSYSSSTYNEQFF
TRBV5-5	TRBJ2-7	CASSQSGTGIYEQYF
TRBV9	TRBJ2-1	CASSVAPSLLAYNEQFF
TRBV28	TRBJ2-5	CASSLGGRVQETQYF
TRBV6-5	TRBJ1-6	CASSGRSYNSPLHF
TRBV11-2	TRBJ2-3	CASSLERGGDTQYF
TRBV7-8	TRBJ2-7	CASSPFRYRTYEQYF
TRBV7-9	TRBJ2-5	CASSRSGVGDQETQYF
TRBV11-3	TRBJ2-3	CASSGISTGSDTQYF
TRBV4-3	TRBJ1-4	CASSQDRGAGEKLFF
TRBV6-6	TRBJ1-4	CASSYSGQASKLFF
TRBV2	TRBJ2-7	CASRLAGGPLEQYF
TRBV7-9	TRBJ1-2	CASSFDRGKGYTF
TRBV7-8	TRBJ1-1	CASSLGSGTDEAFF
TRBV18	TRBJ1-1	CASSPGTENTEAFF
TRBV14	TRBJ1-1	CASSQVFTEAFF
TRBV11-3	TRBJ2-1	CASSASVRRLAEQFF
TRBV6-5	.	CASRGQGYEQYF
TRBV5-1	TRBJ1-2	CASTDRESDGYTF
TRBV6-5	TRBJ1-1	CASSYSRVRDTEAFF
TRBV4-1	TRBJ1-2	CASSQQKRGTTNYGYTF
TRBV5-1	TRBJ2-7	CASSFSGQGYEQYF
TRBV5-1	TRBJ2-1	CASSLPGLAGGGTYNEQFF
TRBV6-5	.	CASSYGAEQYF
TRBV28	TRBJ1-2	CASSLGQSYGYTF
TRBV7-9	TRBJ2-1	CASSPTGNEQFF
TRBV30	TRBJ1-4	CAWSGLGENLFF
TRBV5-1	TRBJ2-5	CASSRRASGVGETQYF
TRBV5-4	TRBJ2-7	CASSPRTGAYEQYF
TRBV5-1	TRBJ2-1	CASSSFSGRAYNEQFF
TRBV5-1	TRBJ1-1	CASSLQGATEAFF
TRBV5-1	TRBJ2-5	CASSFGTSGDGETQYF
TRBV7-3	TRBJ2-1	CASSFGGSSYNEQFF
TRBV27	TRBJ2-1	CASSSLAGGYNEQFF
TRBV11-3	TRBJ1-4	CASSLGRANEKLFF
TRBV9	TRBJ1-3	CASSVDPTGNSGNTIYF
TRBV11-2	TRBJ2-1	CASSRSGNEQFF
TRBV6-5	TRBJ2-7	CASSYRQGGPYEQYF
TRBV6-5	TRBJ1-6	CASSPQTGVNSPLHF
TRBV11-3	TRBJ1-3	CASSGPRATIYF
TRBV9	TRBJ2-3	CASSVGRAGAADTQYF
TRBV14	TRBJ2-5	CASSPRISGAKETQYF
TRBV7-8	TRBJ1-4	CASSLGQYNEKLFF
TRBV11-3	TRBJ2-3	CASSPSGDSSTDTQYF
TRBV5-1	TRBJ2-1	CASSYSGGARNEQFF